This section outlines one T cell receptor (beta chain) sequence together with its context. The sample originates from a study of blood T cell repertoires in COVID-19. For the study at large: Samples of COVID-19 (acute and convalescent) were obtained from the United States, Italy and Spain. The cDNA or gDNA used as material had been derived from T cells, B-cell-depleted T cells, or PBMCs.

Study processing details: Cell counts per sample came from amplifying reference gene primers. Only in-frame clones appear in the TCRdb table, and some are missing; sequencing was by immunoSEQ multiplex PCR. V and J calls and clone size are given by that table; D and trimming were obtained from the DNA. The sample shows around 220,000 clones, around 91% of them seen only once. Participant reports of clinical history set cohort assignment. Material for sequencing was PBMCs or T cells enriched from blood (not recorded which). The clonotype originates from a man aged 25 to 40 who had been exposed to COVID-19.

CDR3 DNA: TGTGCCAGCTCCAGGGGCATTGAAGCTTTCTTT. This codes for CASSRGIEAFF. The chain is built from TRBV25-1 and TRBJ1-1, with D perhaps TRBD1 (6 bases). The CDR3 covers 11 residues. Germline CDR1 and CDR2: MGHDK and SYGVNS. The germline V and J ends were trimmed by 8 bases and 7 bases, with 11 bases remaining between them.